Listed here is a single T cell receptor beta chain. Its target is not known. Germline V gives CDR1 SGHDT, CDR2 YYEEEE. The CDR3 sequence is 15 residues long. J was trimmed by 0 bases and V by 3 bases; bases with no gene match: 1. The method was immunoSEQ multiplex PCR; TCRdb's version includes in-frame clones alone and lacks a portion of them. The table has approximately 140,000 clones, around 94% seen once. This entry is derived from a study of T cell responses to AZD1222 COVID-19 vaccine. Study results and caveats: Among the donors, most were white British and more were female, and clonal diversity was possibly underestimated. Receipt of two AZD1222 doses was followed by a rise in Spike-specific TCR breadth and depth. Of the AZD1222 recipients, only 5 or 6 were seropositive at baseline.

This receptor was obtained from an adult in good health. The specimen comprised peripheral blood, sampled on day 0 of AZD1222 vaccination. The gene calls are TRBV5-6 and TRBJ2-5; 11 bases are shared with TRBD2. The CDR3 is CASSSGLADQETQYF. The CDR3, as DNA: TGTGCCAGCAGCTCGGGACTAGCGGACCAAGAGACCCAGTACTTC.